The 27 T cell receptor beta chains presented below share a single source sample, sequenced in a study of cytomegalovirus exposure and HLA in healthy donors (dated by TCRdb to 2017 to 2019). The library came from the immunoSEQ multiplex PCR assay. A mixture of 60 forward primers for TCR Vbeta segments and 13 reverse primers for TCR Jbeta segments was used in the multiplex PCR. The immuneACCESS repertoire file appears here via TCRdb, limited to in-frame rearrangements. These files lack a portion of the clones; in checked studies, under half of the deficit traces to unresolved V genes, and the cause of the others is not known. For this sample the table gives fewer than 200,000 clones, of which 80% were detected only once. Approximately 4.5% of the sample is taken by the ten largest. The sequencing input was PBMCs. The receptors derive from a man aged 25 to 45 in good health and CMV-seronegative.

This clone was seen only a few times. V gene TRBV11-3 combines with J gene TRBJ1-5, with a weak D call TRBD1 (6 bases). Germline lookup yields CDR1 SGHNT and CDR2 YENEEA. This CDR3 is built from 14 residues. V was shortened by 3 bases and J by 2 bases, with 8 bases between the two germline ends. This chain's CDR3 is CASSLGQRNQPQHF. CDR3 sequence (DNA): TGTGCCAGCAGCTTGGGACAACGCAATCAGCCCCAGCATTTT.

The CDR3 region is CASSAASGGNTGELFF. In DNA, the CDR3 is TGTGCCAGCAGCGCCGCGAGCGGGGGCAACACCGGGGAGCTGTTTTTT. The V gene is TRBV9, the J gene TRBJ2-2; TRBD2 agrees at 8 bases. CDR1 is SGDLS and CDR2 is YYNGEE in the germline V gene. The CDR3 has 16 residues. Trimming took 3 bases from V and 2 from J; bases not matched to a gene: 6.

The chain uses TRBV5-8 and TRBJ1-4; TRBD1 matches 8 bases. The germline gives CDR1 SGHTS, CDR2 YDEGEE. This CDR3 is built from 15 residues. V shed 1 base and J 8 bases; nucleotides not matched to a gene: 7. The CDR3, as DNA: TGTGCCAGCAGCTTGCTGACAGGGGCTCTCGAAAAACTGTTTTTT. Translation gives CASSLLTGALEKLFF. Full variable domain (remainder filled in from reference TRBV5-8 and TRBJ1-4): EAGVTQSPTHLIKTRGQQATLRCSPISGHTSVYWYQQALGLGLQFLLWYDEGEERNRGNFPPRFSGRQFPNYSSELNVNALELEDSALYLCASSLLTGALEKLFFGSGTQLSVL.

The J gene is TRBJ2-7, the V gene TRBV13; D gene unclear. Trimming removed 3 bases at V and 6 bases at J, with 18 bases between. The CDR3 has 15 residues. Germline CDR1 is PRHDT and CDR2 is FYEKMQ (reference sequence). CDR3 sequence reads: CASSLNRRRESEQYF. In nucleotides, the CDR3 is TGTGCCAGCAGCTTGAACCGACGGAGAGAAAGCGAGCAGTACTTC.

This chain joins TRBV9 and TRBJ1-6; 10 bases fit TRBD1. V was clipped by 0 bases and J by 9 bases; unmatched bases: 6. The CDR3 covers 16 residues. Germline lookup yields CDR1 SGDLS and CDR2 YYNGEE. CDR3 residues: CASSVGGTGVFSPLHF. The CDR3 DNA is TGTGCCAGCAGCGTAGGTGGGACAGGGGTGTTTTCACCCCTCCACTTT.

This clone was seen only once. This chain connects TRBV5-8 to TRBJ1-4; D remains unclear. The CDR3 has 14 residues. Germline CDR1 is SGHTS and CDR2 is YDEGEE. Trimming pared 4 bases from V and 11 bases from J, leaving 18 bases between. The CDR3 loop is CASSGRGNRFKLFF. In DNA form, the CDR3 reads TGTGCCAGCAGCGGGCGAGGGAATAGGTTTAAACTGTTTTTT.

The chain carries TRBV18 and TRBJ2-3; 8 bases match TRBD1. The germline V gene has CDR1 KGHSH and CDR2 LQKENI. The J segment lost 3 bases and the V segment lost 10 bases, leaving 18 bases of the junction unmatched. This CDR3 is 17 amino acids long. Here the CDR3 DNA reads TGTGCCACCCCTTTCCCCCTCCGACAGGGGTTAACAGATACGCAGTATTTT. This gives the protein CATPFPLRQGLTDTQYF.

The chain is built from TRBV6-5 and TRBJ2-5; D is undetermined. Trimming took off 4 bases at V and 1 base at J, with 10 bases between the two ends. The CDR3 consists of 14 residues. Looked up from germline, CDR1 is MNHEY and CDR2 is SVGAGI. CDR3 DNA: TGTGCCAGCAGTTTCAGTATGGCCCAAGAGACCCAGTACTTC. This gives the protein CASSFSMAQETQYF.

The chain joins TRBV11-2 to TRBJ1-4; 7 bases agree with TRBD1. V was clipped by 5 bases and J by 9 bases; unmatched bases: 9. The CDR3 has 14 amino acids. The germline V gene encodes CDR1 SGHAT and CDR2 FQNNGV. The CDR3 reads CASSLRQGMKKLFF. The DNA of the CDR3 is TGTGCCAGCAGCCTCCGACAGGGAATGAAAAAACTGTTTTTT.

The V call is TRBV2, the J call TRBJ2-3; TRBD1 matches 7 bases. The germline CDR1 and CDR2 sequences are SNHLY and FYNNEI. V lost 3 bases, J lost 2 bases, and 2 bases stayed unmatched. The CDR3 has 14 residues. CDR3 sequence: CASSEDRYTDTQYF. CDR3 DNA: TGTGCCAGCAGTGAGGACAGGTACACAGATACGCAGTATTTT.

This chain connects TRBV5-5 to TRBJ2-7; a weak D match, TRBD1 (6 bases). V was trimmed by 3 bases and J by 0 bases, leaving 10 bases between them. Germline loops: CDR1 SGHKS, CDR2 YYEKEE (reference sequence). The CDR3 sequence is 14 residues long. The CDR3 sequence: CASSSQGYSYEQYF. CDR3 bases: TGTGCCAGCAGCTCACAGGGATACTCCTACGAGCAGTACTTC.

CDR3 residues: CASSELAGTGTTEAFF. The DNA of the CDR3 is TGTGCCAGCAGTGAATTGGCGGGAACGGGGACCACTGAAGCTTTCTTT. V is TRBV25-1 and J is TRBJ1-1; TRBD1 is a possible D gene (5 bases). Germline CDR1 reads MGHDK; CDR2 reads SYGVNS. V lost 1 base to trimming and J lost 4 bases, with 16 bases between them. This CDR3 has 16 amino acids. Together with reference TRBV25-1 and TRBJ1-1, the CDR3 gives the full variable domain: EADIYQTPRYLVIGTGKKITLECSQTMGHDKMYWYQQDPGMELHLIHYSYGVNSTEKGDLSSESTVSRIRTEHFPLTLESARPSHTSQYLCASSELAGTGTTEAFFGQGTRLTVV.

The V and J genes are TRBV19 and TRBJ1-1; possibly TRBD1 for D (6 bases). Germline loops: CDR1 LNHDA, CDR2 SQIVND (reference sequence). The germline V and J ends were trimmed by 1 base and 7 bases, with 19 bases remaining between them. The CDR3 is made up of 16 amino acids. CDR3 in DNA: TGTGCCAGTAGTATAGCGTTTGGGGGCCAGGGTGGTGAAGCTTTCTTT. This sequence encodes CASSIAFGGQGGEAFF.

The chain couples TRBV9 to TRBJ2-1; maybe TRBD1 (8 bases). V was cut by 4 bases and J by 1 base, with 15 bases left in between. CDR3 length: 16 amino acids. Per germline, CDR1 SGDLS and CDR2 YYNGEE. In DNA, the CDR3 is TGTGCCAGCAGCTTGTACAGGGGGGGTTCCTACAATGAGCAGTTCTTC. The encoded protein is CASSLYRGGSYNEQFF.

The chain uses TRBV7-3 and TRBJ1-2; maybe TRBD1 (6 bases). The CDR3 consists of 17 residues. Germline lookup yields CDR1 SGHTA and CDR2 FQGTGA. V was shortened by 5 bases and J by 6 bases, with 25 bases between the two germline ends. This CDR3 is CASSKGPGGGGFNGYTF. In nucleotides, the CDR3 is TGTGCCAGCAGCAAAGGCCCCGGGGGGGGCGGCTTTAATGGCTACACCTTC.

This chain connects TRBV9 to TRBJ2-1; D possibly corresponds to TRBD2 (7 bases). V was cut by 4 bases and J by 6 bases, with 23 bases left in between. Germline CDR1 is SGDLS and CDR2 is YYNGEE. This CDR3 has 17 residues. The CDR3 reads CASSLGGGGFHFNEQFF. CDR3 nucleotides: TGTGCCAGCAGCCTCGGAGGGGGGGGATTTCACTTCAATGAGCAGTTCTTC.

This sequence joins TRBV5-4 and TRBJ2-2, with D maybe TRBD2 (5 bases). V was pared by 1 base and J by 7 bases, with 11 bases between. From germline, CDR1 is SGHNT and CDR2 YYREEE (reference sequence). This CDR3 has 14 residues. CDR3 sequence: CASSLRERNGELFF. DNA for the CDR3: TGTGCCAGCAGCTTGAGGGAGAGGAACGGGGAGCTGTTTTTT.

The rearrangement links TRBV13 to TRBJ1-4; D is uncertain. The CDR3 runs to 14 residues. CDR1 is PRHDT, CDR2 FYEKMQ, per germline (reference sequence). V was cut by 3 bases and J by 8 bases, with 13 bases left in between. The CDR3 DNA reads TGTGCCAGCAGCTTCGCCCAGGAGCGGGAAAAACTGTTTTTT. As protein: CASSFAQEREKLFF.

V usage is TRBV7-8 and J usage is TRBJ2-7, with 14 nucleotides matching TRBD2. This CDR3 comprises 16 residues. With 4 bases clipped from V and 2 bases from J, the junction kept 4 bases outside the gene matches. Germline-derived CDR1 and CDR2 are SGHVS and FQNEAQ. CDR3 protein: CASSSGLAGGPYEQYF. DNA of the CDR3: TGTGCCAGCAGCTCCGGACTAGCGGGGGGACCCTACGAGCAGTACTTC. The full variable domain, completed using reference TRBV7-8 and TRBJ2-7, is GAGVSQSPRYKVAKRGQDVALRCDPISGHVSLFWYQQALGQGPEFLTYFQNEAQLDKSGLPSDRFFAERPEGSVSTLKIQRTQQEDSAVYLCASSSGLAGGPYEQYFGPGTRLTVT.

The rearrangement links TRBV28 to TRBJ2-7; 8 nucleotides agree with TRBD2. The length of the CDR3 is 15 residues. Germline CDR1 and CDR2: MDHEN and SYDVKM. The ends lost 5 bases at V and 2 bases at J; junction bases unmatched: 8. The CDR3 nucleotides are TGTGCCAGCAGTGAGGGACTAGTCGGGACCTACGAGCAGTACTTC. Translating it yields CASSEGLVGTYEQYF.

The chain combines TRBV4-1 with TRBJ1-6; no firm D call. With 0 bases removed from V and 11 bases from J, the gap between germline ends came to 11 bases. Germline V gene lookup returns CDR1 MGHRA and CDR2 YSYEKL. This CDR3 has 14 amino acids. The CDR3 reads CASSQERERAPLHF. The CDR3 region has the DNA TGCGCCAGCAGCCAAGAACGGGAGAGAGCACCCCTCCACTTT.

The chain couples TRBV28 to TRBJ2-5, with a possible D match to TRBD2 (6 bases). From germline, CDR1 is MDHEN and CDR2 SYDVKM. V lost 3 bases, J lost 4 bases, and 12 bases lay in between. The CDR3 has 14 residues. CDR3 sequence reads: CASSFWEERETQYF. The CDR3, as DNA: TGTGCCAGCAGTTTTTGGGAGGAACGAGAGACCCAGTACTTC.

In DNA, the CDR3 is TGTGCCAGCACCCTTCATCCAGCGGGAGAGGGTGAGCAGTTCTTC. Its translation: CASTLHPAGEGEQFF. V usage is TRBV7-6 and J usage is TRBJ2-1, with 8 bases matching TRBD2. Losses at the gene ends were 7 bases for V and 9 bases for J; bases not matched to a gene: 14. The CDR3 has 15 amino acids. From germline, CDR1 is SGHVS and CDR2 FNYEAQ.

The chain is built from TRBV5-4 and TRBJ2-3; maybe TRBD2 (5 bases). Trimming left V 0 bases short and J 2 bases short, with 16 bases between. The length of the CDR3 is 17 residues. Germline V gives CDR1 SGHNT, CDR2 YYREEE (reference sequence). The CDR3 reads CASSLGWMAGTTDTQYF. The CDR3 DNA reads TGTGCCAGCAGCTTGGGTTGGATGGCGGGTACCACAGATACGCAGTATTTT.

This clone was counted only a few times. V usage is TRBV6-5 and J usage is TRBJ2-7; 9 bases match TRBD1. J lost 5 bases, V lost 4 bases, and 9 bases had no gene match. CDR3 length: 15 amino acids. Germline V gene lookup returns CDR1 MNHEY and CDR2 SVGAGI. The CDR3 spells CASSSTGTGRDEQYF. As DNA, the CDR3 is TGTGCCAGCAGTTCGACCGGGACAGGGCGTGACGAGCAGTACTTC.

The chain carries TRBV15 and TRBJ1-5; no clear D gene. Trimming shortened V by 2 bases and J by 4 bases, and 12 bases separated the two germline ends. This CDR3 region has 15 residues. The germline V gene encodes CDR1 LNHNV and CDR2 YYDKDF (reference sequence). CDR3 in DNA: TGTGCCACCAGCAGAAATAGAGCTTGGAATCAGCCCCAGCATTTT. The encoded protein is CATSRNRAWNQPQHF. Full variable domain (remainder filled in from reference TRBV15 and TRBJ1-5): DAMVIQNPRYQVTQFGKPVTLSCSQTLNHNVMYWYQQKSSQAPKLLFHYYDKDFNNEADTPDNFQSRRPNTSFCFLDIRSPGLGDTAMYLCATSRNRAWNQPQHFGDGTRLSIL.

V gene TRBV2 combines with J gene TRBJ2-7, with a possible D match to TRBD2 (7 bases). CDR1 is SNHLY and CDR2 is FYNNEI in the germline V gene. The CDR3 loop spans 14 amino acids. Trimming removed 11 bases at V and 6 bases at J, with 23 bases between. The CDR3 protein is CAPGSVEGGGEQYF. The CDR3 DNA is TGTGCCCCCGGCAGTGTCGAAGGGGGGGGCGAGCAGTACTTC.